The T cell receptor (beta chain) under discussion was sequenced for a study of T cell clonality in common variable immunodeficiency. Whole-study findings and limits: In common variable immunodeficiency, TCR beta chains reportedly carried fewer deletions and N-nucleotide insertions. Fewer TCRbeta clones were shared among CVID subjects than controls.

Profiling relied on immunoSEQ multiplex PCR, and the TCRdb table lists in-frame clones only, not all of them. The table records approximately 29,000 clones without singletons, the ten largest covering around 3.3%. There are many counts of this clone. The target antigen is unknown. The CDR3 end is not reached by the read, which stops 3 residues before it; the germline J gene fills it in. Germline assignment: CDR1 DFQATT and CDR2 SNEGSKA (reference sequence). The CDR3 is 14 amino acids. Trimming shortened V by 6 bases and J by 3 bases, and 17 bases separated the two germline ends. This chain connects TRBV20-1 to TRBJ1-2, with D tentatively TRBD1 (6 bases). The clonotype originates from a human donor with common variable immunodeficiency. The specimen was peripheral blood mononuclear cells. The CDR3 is CSAIEGQTHYGYTF. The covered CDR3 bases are TGCAGTGCGATCGAGGGACAAACCCACTATGGC.